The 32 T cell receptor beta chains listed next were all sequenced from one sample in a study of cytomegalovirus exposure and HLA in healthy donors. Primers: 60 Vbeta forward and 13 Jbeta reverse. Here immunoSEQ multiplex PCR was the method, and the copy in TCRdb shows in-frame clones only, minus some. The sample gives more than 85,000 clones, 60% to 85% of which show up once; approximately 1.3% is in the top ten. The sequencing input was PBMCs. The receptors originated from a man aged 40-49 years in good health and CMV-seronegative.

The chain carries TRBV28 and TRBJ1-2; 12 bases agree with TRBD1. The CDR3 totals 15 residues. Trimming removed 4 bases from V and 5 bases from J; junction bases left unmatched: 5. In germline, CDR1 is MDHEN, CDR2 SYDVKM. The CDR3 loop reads CASSSGTGGWYGYTF. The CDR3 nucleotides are TGTGCCAGCAGTTCCGGGACAGGGGGCTGGTATGGCTACACCTTC.

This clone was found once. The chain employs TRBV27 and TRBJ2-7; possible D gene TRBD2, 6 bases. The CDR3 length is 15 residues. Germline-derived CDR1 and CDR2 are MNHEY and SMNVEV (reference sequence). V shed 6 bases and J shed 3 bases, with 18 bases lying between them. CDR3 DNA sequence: TGTGCCAGCAGGCGGGGCTCGGCAGTCTTCTACGAGCAGTACTTC. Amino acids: CASRRGSAVFYEQYF.

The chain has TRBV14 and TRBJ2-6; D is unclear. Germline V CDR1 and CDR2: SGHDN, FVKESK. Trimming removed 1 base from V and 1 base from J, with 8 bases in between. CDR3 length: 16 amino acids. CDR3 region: CASSQVFPSGANVLTF. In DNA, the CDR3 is TGTGCCAGCAGCCAAGTCTTCCCGTCTGGGGCCAACGTCCTGACTTTC.

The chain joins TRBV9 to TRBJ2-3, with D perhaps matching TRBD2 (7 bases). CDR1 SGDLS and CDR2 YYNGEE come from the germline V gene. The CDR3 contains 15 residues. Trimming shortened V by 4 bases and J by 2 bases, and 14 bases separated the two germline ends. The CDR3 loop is CASSPLAGATDTQYF. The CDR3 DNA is TGTGCCAGCAGCCCGCTGGCGGGGGCCACAGATACGCAGTATTTT.

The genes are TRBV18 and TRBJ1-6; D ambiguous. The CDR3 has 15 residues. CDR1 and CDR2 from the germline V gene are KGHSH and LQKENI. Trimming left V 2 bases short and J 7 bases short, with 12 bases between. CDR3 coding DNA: TGTGCCAGCTCACCAATGCATCAGAAAAATTCACCCCTCCACTTT. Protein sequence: CASSPMHQKNSPLHF. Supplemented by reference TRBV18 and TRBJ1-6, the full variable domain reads NAGVMQNPRHLVRRRGQEARLRCSPMKGHSHVYWYRQLPEEGLKFMVYLQKENIIDESGMPKERFSAEFPKEGPSILRIQQVVRGDSAAYFCASSPMHQKNSPLHFGNGTRLTVT.

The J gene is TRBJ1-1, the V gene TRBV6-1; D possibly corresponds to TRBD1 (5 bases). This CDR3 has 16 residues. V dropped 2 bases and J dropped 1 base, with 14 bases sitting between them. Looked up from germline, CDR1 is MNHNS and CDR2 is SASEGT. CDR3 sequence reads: CASSELGRGGNTEAFF. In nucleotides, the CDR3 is TGTGCCAGCAGTGAATTGGGGCGCGGGGGGAACACTGAAGCTTTCTTT.

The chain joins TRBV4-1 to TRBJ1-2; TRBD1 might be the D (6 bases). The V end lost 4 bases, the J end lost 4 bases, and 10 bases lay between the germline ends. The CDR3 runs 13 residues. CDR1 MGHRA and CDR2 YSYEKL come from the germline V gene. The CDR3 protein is CASSPGGAYGYTF. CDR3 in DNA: TGCGCCAGCAGCCCCGGGGGGGCCTATGGCTACACCTTC.

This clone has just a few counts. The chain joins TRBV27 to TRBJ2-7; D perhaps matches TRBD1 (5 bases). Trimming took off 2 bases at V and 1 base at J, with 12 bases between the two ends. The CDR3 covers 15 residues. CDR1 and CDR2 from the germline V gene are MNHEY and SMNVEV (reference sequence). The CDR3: CASSLKGPFSYEQYF. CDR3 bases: TGTGCCAGCAGTTTAAAGGGGCCTTTTTCCTACGAGCAGTACTTC.

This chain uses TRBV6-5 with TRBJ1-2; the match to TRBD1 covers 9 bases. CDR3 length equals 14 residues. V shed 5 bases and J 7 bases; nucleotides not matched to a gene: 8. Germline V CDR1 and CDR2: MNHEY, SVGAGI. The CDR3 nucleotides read TGTGCCAGCAGTCAGACAGGGGGAAGAAGTGGCTACACCTTC. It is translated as CASSQTGGRSGYTF.

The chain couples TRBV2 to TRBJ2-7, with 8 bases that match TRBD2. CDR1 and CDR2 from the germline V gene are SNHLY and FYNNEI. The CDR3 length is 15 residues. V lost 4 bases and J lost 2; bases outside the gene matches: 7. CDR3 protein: CASSGEAGVPYEQYF. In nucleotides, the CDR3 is TGTGCCAGCAGTGGGGAAGCGGGAGTACCCTACGAGCAGTACTTC. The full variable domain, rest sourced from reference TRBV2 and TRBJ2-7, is EPEVTQTPSHQVTQMGQEVILRCVPISNHLYFYWYRQILGQKVEFLVSFYNNEISEKSEIFDDQFSVERPDGSNFTLKIRSTKLEDSAMYFCASSGEAGVPYEQYFGPGTRLTVT.

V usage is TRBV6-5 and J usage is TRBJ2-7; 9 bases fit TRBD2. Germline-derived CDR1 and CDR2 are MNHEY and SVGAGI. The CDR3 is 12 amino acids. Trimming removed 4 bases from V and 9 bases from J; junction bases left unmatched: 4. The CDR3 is CASSFSSGAQYF. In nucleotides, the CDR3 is TGTGCCAGCAGTTTTTCTAGCGGGGCGCAGTACTTC.

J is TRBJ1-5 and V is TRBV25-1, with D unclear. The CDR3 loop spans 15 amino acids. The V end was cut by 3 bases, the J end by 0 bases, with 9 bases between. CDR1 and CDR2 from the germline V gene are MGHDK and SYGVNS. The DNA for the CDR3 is TGTGCCAGCAGTGATGGAGCCTATAGCAATCAGCCCCAGCATTTT. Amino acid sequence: CASSDGAYSNQPQHF.

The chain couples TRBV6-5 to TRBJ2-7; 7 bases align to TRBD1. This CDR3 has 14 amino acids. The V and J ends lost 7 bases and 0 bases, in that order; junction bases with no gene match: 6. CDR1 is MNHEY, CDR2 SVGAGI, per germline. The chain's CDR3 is CASNRQGSSYEQYF. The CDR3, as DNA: TGTGCCAGCAACAGACAGGGTAGCTCCTACGAGCAGTACTTC.

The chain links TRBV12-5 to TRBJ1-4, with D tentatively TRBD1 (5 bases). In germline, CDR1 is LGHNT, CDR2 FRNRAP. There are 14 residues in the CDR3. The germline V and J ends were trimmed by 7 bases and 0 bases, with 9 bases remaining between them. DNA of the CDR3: TGTGCTAGTGCCAGGGCGGCAACTAATGAAAAACTGTTTTTT. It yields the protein CASARAATNEKLFF.

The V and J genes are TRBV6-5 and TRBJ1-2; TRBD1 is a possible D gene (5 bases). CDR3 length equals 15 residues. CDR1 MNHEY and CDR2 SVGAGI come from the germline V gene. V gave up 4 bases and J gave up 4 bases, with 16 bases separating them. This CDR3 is CASSSSIDRVYGYTF. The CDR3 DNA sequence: TGTGCCAGCAGTTCGTCAATTGACAGAGTCTATGGCTACACCTTC.

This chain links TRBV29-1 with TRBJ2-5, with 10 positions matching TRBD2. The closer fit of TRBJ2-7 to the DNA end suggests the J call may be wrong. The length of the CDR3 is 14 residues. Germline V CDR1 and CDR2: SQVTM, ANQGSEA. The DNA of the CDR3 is TGCAGCGTTGAACTAGCGGGAGCCCCCTACGAGCAGTACTTC. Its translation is CSVELAGAPYEQYF.

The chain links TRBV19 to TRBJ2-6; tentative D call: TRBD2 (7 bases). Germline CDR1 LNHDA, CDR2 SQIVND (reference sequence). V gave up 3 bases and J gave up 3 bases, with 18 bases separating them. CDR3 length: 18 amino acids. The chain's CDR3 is CASSMLGGAMFGANVLTF. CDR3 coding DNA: TGTGCCAGTAGTATGCTAGGGGGGGCCATGTTTGGGGCCAACGTCCTGACTTTC.

This CDR3 is CASSVRGTGNEQFF. CDR3 sequence (DNA): TGTGCCAGCAGCGTACGGGGGACAGGGAATGAGCAGTTCTTC. The rearrangement links TRBV9 to TRBJ2-1; 9 nucleotides align to TRBD1. From germline, CDR1 is SGDLS and CDR2 YYNGEE. This CDR3 is built from 14 residues. V was pared by 1 base and J by 7 bases, with 3 bases of the junction left unmatched.

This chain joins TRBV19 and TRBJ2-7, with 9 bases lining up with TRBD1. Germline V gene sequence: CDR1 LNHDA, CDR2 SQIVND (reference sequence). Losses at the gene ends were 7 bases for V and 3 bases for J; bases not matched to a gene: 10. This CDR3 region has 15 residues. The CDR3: CASTLGQGLGYEQYF. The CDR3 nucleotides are TGTGCCAGTACCTTAGGACAGGGGTTAGGCTACGAGCAGTACTTC.

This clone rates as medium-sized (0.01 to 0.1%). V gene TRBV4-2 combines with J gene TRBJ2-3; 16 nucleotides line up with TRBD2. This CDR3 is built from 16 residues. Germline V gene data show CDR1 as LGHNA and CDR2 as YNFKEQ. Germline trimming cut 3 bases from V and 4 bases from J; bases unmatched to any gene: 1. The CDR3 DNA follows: TGTGCCAGCAGCCAGGGACTAGCGGGAGGGCCAGATACGCAGTATTTT. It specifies CASSQGLAGGPDTQYF.

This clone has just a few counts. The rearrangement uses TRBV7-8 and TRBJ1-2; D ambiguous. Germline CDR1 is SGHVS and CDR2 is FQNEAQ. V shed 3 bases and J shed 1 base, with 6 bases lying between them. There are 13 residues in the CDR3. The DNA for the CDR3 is TGTGCCAGCAGCTTCCAGTATAACTATGGCTACACCTTC. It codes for CASSFQYNYGYTF.

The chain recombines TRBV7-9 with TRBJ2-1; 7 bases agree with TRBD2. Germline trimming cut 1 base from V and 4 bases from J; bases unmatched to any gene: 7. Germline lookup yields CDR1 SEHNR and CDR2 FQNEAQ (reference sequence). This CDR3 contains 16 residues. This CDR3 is CASSLVVGGLYNEQFF. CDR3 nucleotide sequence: TGTGCCAGCAGCTTAGTCGTCGGGGGGTTATACAATGAGCAGTTCTTC. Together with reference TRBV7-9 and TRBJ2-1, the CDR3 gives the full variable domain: DTGVSQNPRHKITKRGQNVTFRCDPISEHNRLYWYRQTLGQGPEFLTYFQNEAQLEKSRLLSDRFSAERPKGSFSTLEIQRTEQGDSAMYLCASSLVVGGLYNEQFFGPGTRLTVL.

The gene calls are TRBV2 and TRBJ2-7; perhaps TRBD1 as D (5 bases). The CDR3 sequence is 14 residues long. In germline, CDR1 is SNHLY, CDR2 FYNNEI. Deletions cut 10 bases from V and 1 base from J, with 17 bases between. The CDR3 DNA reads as TGTGCCAAGATTTCGCAGGGTCGTTCCTACGAGCAGTACTTC. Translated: CAKISQGRSYEQYF.

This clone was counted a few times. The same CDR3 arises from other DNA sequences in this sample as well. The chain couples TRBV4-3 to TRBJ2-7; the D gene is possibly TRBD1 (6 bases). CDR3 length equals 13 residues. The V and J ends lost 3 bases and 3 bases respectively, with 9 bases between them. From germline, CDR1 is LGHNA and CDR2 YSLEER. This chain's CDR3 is CASSQKQGYEQYF. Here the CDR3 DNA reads TGCGCCAGCAGCCAGAAACAGGGCTACGAGCAGTACTTC.

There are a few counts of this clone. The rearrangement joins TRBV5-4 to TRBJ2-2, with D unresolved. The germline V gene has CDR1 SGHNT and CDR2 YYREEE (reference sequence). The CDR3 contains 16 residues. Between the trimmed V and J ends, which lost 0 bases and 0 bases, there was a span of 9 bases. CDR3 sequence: CASSLGPVTNTGELFF. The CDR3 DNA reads TGTGCCAGCAGCTTGGGGCCCGTAACGAACACCGGGGAGCTGTTTTTT.

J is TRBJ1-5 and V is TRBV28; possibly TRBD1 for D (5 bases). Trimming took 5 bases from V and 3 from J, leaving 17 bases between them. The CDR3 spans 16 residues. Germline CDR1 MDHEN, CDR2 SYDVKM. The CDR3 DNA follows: TGTGCCAGCAGTGCAAGAGGGCGGGGGAACAATCAGCCCCAGCATTTT. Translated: CASSARGRGNNQPQHF.

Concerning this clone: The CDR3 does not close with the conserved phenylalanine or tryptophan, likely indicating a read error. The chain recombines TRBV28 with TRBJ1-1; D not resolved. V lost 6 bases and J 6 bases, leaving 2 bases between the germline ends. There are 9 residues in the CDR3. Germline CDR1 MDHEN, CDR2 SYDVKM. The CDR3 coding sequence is TGTGCCAGCAGGCCTGAAGCTTTCCTT. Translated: CASRPEAFL.

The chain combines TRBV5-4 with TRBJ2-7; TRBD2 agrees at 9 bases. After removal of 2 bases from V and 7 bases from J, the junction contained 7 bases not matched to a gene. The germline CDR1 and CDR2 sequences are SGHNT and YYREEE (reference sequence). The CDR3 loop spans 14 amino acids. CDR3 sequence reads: CASSFAGGQREQYF. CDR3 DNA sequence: TGTGCCAGCAGCTTTGCGGGAGGGCAACGAGAGCAGTACTTC.

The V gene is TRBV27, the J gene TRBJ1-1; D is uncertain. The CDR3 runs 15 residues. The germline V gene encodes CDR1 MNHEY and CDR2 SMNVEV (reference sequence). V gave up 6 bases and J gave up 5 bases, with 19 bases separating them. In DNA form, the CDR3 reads TGTGCCAGCAGGAATCTTGGGGAGAAAGCTACTGAAGCTTTCTTT. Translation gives CASRNLGEKATEAFF.

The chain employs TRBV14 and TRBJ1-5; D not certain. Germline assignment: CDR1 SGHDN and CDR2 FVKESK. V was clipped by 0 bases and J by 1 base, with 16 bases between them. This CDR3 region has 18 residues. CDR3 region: CASSQDSVHPRSNQPQHF. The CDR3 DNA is TGTGCCAGCAGCCAAGATTCAGTTCACCCGCGGAGCAATCAGCCCCAGCATTTT.

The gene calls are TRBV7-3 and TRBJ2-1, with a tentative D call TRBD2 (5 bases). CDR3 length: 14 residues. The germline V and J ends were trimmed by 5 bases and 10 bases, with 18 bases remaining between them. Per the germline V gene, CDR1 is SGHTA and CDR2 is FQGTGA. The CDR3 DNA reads TGTGCCAGCAGCGAGGGCGGGCTCGGTGAGGAGCAGTTCTTC. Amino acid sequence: CASSEGGLGEEQFF.

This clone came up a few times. The CDR3 region has the DNA TGTGCCATCAGTGAGTACGTGAATAGAGCTAACTATGGCTACACCTTC. Amino acid sequence: CAISEYVNRANYGYTF. The rearrangement links TRBV10-3 to TRBJ1-2, with D uncertain. CDR3 length: 16 residues. V lost 1 base, J lost 0 bases, and 12 bases lay in between. Germline assignment: CDR1 ENHRY and CDR2 SYGVKD.